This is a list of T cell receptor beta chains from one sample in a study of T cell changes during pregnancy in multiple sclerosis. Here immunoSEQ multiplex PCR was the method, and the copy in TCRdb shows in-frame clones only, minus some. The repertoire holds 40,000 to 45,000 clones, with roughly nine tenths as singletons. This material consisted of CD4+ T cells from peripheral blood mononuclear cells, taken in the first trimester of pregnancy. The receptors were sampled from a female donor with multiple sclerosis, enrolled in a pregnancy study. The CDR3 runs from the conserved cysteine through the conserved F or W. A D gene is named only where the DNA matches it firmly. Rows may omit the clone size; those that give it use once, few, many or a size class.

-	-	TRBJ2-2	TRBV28	CASSQNTGELFF	TGTGCCAGCAGTCAGAACACCGGGGAGCTGTTTTTT
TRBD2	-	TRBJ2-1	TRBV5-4	CASSLRRLAGENNEQFF	TGTGCCAGCAGCTTGCGAAGACTAGCGGGAGAGAACAATGAGCAGTTCTTC
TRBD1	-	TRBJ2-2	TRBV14	CASSIGQGNTGELFF	TGTGCCAGCAGCATTGGACAGGGGAACACCGGGGAGCTGTTTTTT
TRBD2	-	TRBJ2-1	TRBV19	CASSAPGLAYNEQFF	TGTGCCAGTAGTGCCCCGGGACTAGCCTACAATGAGCAGTTCTTC
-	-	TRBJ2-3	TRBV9	CASSPGVTDTQYF	TGTGCCAGCAGCCCGGGGGTCACAGATACGCAGTATTTT
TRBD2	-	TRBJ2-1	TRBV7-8	CASSPSGGRDNEQFF	TGTGCCAGCAGCCCTAGCGGGGGCCGAGACAATGAGCAGTTCTTC
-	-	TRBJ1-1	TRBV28	CASSFRGNTEAFF	TGTGCCAGCAGTTTTCGGGGGAACACTGAAGCTTTCTTT
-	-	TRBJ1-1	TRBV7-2	CASSLDMREGQAFF	TGTGCCAGCAGCTTAGATATGAGGGAGGGACAAGCTTTCTTT
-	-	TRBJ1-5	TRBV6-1	CASSEDSGPNQPQHF	TGTGCCAGCAGTGAAGATTCTGGGCCTAATCAGCCCCAGCATTTT
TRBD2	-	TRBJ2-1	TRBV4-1	CASSRGTGLDYNEQFF	TGCGCCAGCAGCCGAGGAACAGGACTAGACTACAATGAGCAGTTCTTC
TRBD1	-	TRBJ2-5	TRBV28	CASSLRQGSGETQYF	TGTGCCAGCAGTTTACGACAGGGATCAGGAGAGACCCAGTACTTC
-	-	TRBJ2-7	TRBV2	CASRESGLFDYEQYF	TGTGCCAGCAGGGAATCGGGACTCTTTGACTACGAGCAGTACTTC
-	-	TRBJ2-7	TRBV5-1	CASSLTGQGPSYEQYF	TGCGCCAGCAGCTTGACGGGGCAGGGGCCCTCCTACGAGCAGTACTTC
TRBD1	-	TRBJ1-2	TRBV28	CASSLTGGLNGYTF	TGTGCCAGCAGTCTAACAGGGGGGTTAAATGGCTACACCTTC
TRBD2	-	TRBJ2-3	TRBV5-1	CASSLRRLAGSRGTDTQYF	TGCGCCAGCAGCTTGCGGAGACTAGCGGGATCGAGAGGCACAGATACGCAGTATTTT
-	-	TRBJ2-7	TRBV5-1	CASSLSAGYEQYF	TGCGCCAGCAGCTTGTCGGCAGGCTACGAGCAGTACTTC
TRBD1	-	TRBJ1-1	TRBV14	CASSQGTGGRAFF	TGTGCCAGCAGCCAAGGGACAGGAGGAAGAGCTTTCTTT
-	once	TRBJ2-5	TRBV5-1	CASSLGRLQETQYF	TGCGCCAGCAGCTTAGGGAGGCTACAAGAGACCCAGTACTTC
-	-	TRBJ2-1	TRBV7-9	CASSFGDEQFF	TGTGCCAGCAGCTTCGGGGATGAGCAGTTCTTC
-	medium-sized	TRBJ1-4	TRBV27	CASSLSQGTVGFELFF	TGTGCCAGCAGTTTATCACAGGGTACGGTGGGATTTGAACTGTTTTTT
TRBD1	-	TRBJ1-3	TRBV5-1	CASSTGGKAGNTIYF	TGCGCCAGCAGCACAGGGGGCAAGGCTGGAAACACCATATATTTT
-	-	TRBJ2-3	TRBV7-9	CASSLGGLTGASTDTQYF	TGTGCCAGCAGCTTAGGGGGCCTGACAGGAGCTAGCACAGATACGCAGTATTTT
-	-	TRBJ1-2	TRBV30	CAWSALVYTF	TGTGCCTGGAGTGCCCTAGTCTACACCTTC
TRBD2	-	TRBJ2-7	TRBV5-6	CASSVMGAGLGQYF	TGTGCCAGCAGCGTCATGGGAGCGGGGCTAGGGCAGTACTTC
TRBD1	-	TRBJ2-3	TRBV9	CASGDRGRDTQYF	TGTGCCAGCGGGGACAGGGGGCGAGATACGCAGTATTTT
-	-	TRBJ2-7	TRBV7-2	CASSPTGLSYEQYF	TGTGCCAGCAGCCCTACAGGGTTATCCTACGAGCAGTACTTC